This T cell receptor beta chain was retrieved from a study of T-cell reconstitution after alpha-beta-depleted transplantation in children. Using unique molecular identifiers, the investigators prepared the TCRbeta library. Via MiXCR, TCRdb re-called the PCR reads, giving one row per CDR3 protein. The sample lists some 29,000 distinct CDR3 sequences; roughly 5.7% were seen once. V lost 0 bases, J lost 4 bases, and 14 bases lay in between. From germline, CDR1 is SQVTM and CDR2 ANQGSEA. This CDR3 is 15 amino acids long. This clonotype was recorded many times. The target antigen is unknown. Broader study findings: Alpha-beta T cells about two months after transplant reportedly derived from several hundred expanded graft clones. One year post-transplant, T-cell counts and diversity were largely derived from T cells produced anew. High day-60 TCRbeta diversity in some patients came from surviving recipient T cells and thymic progenitors.

The receptor comes from a male patient between 10 and 17 years old who had a stem cell transplant for acute myeloid leukemia, so the T cells may come from the graft donor. This chain connects TRBV29-1 to TRBJ2-3, with D unresolved. Sequencing used PBMCs, mostly from graft donor cells, obtained 180 days after TCRalphabeta/CD19-depleted stem cell transplant. CDR3 DNA: TGCAGCGTTGAAGATCCCTTCATAAGGGCAGATACGCAGTATTTT. It codes for CSVEDPFIRADTQYF.